This record covers a single T cell receptor beta chain. In the authors' workflow: Estimation of nucleated cell counts relied on the amplification of reference gene primers. Sequenced by immunoSEQ multiplex PCR; TCRdb stores in-frame clones only, minus some. V and J calls and clone size are those listed in that table; D and trimming were worked out from the DNA. The sample consists of roughly 150,000 clones, under 90% of them appearing once. This entry is derived from a study of blood T cell repertoires in COVID-19. Sample: peripheral blood. This receptor was obtained from an elderly woman with acute or convalescent COVID-19.

CDR3 loop: CASSRTSSGLGYTF. The CDR3 nucleotides read TGTGCCAGCAGCCGTACGTCGTCAGGGTTAGGCTACACCTTC. V gene TRBV28 combines with J gene TRBJ1-2, with a possible D match to TRBD1 (5 bases). The V gene's germline CDR1 is MDHEN and CDR2 SYDVKM. The CDR3 runs 14 residues. Trimming cost V 6 bases and J 8 bases, with 19 bases left between them.